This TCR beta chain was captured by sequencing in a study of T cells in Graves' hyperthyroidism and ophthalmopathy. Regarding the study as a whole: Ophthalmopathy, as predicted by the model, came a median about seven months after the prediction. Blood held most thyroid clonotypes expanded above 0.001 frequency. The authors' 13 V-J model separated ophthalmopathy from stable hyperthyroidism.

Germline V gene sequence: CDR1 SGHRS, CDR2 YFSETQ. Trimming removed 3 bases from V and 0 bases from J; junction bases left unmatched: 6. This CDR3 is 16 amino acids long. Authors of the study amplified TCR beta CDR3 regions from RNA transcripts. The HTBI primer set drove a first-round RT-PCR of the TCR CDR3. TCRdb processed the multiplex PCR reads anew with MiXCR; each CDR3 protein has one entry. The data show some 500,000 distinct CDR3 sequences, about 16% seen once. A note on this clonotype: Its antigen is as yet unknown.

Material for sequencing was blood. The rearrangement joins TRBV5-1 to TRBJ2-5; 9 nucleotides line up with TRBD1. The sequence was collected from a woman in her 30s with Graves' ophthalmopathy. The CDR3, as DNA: TGCGCCAGCAGCTCTCCGACAGGGGGGTACCAAGAGACCCAGTACTTC. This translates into CASSSPTGGYQETQYF.